The 20 T cell receptor beta chains given below trace back to one sample, sequenced in a study of blood T cell repertoires in COVID-19. Repertoires were generated with immunoSEQ multiplex PCR, while TCRdb's copy carries only in-frame clones and drops some. Of more than 250,000 clones listed, around 85% are singletons. The sequencing input was PBMCs or T cells enriched from blood (not recorded which). The receptors derive from a woman aged 40 to 50 who had recovered from COVID-19.

This clone was observed a single time. The chain links TRBV6-4 to TRBJ2-1, with 10 bases matching TRBD2. The germline V gene encodes CDR1 MRHNA and CDR2 SNTAGT. The CDR3 has 16 residues. The V segment lost 8 bases and the J segment 1 base; nucleotides outside the gene matches: 8. CDR3 amino acids: CASSIASGSSYNEQFF. The CDR3 DNA reads as TGTGCCAGCTCCATCGCTAGCGGGAGTTCCTACAATGAGCAGTTCTTC.

V is TRBV28 and J is TRBJ2-7; 13 bases agree with TRBD2. In germline, CDR1 is MDHEN, CDR2 SYDVKM. Trimming at V came to 6 bases and at J to 5 bases, leaving 4 bases not matched to a gene. CDR3 length: 14 amino acids. The CDR3 region is CASRYTSGRDEQYF. The CDR3 DNA sequence: TGTGCCAGCAGGTACACTAGCGGGAGGGACGAGCAGTACTTC.

The chain joins TRBV18 to TRBJ2-1, with D maybe TRBD2 (7 bases). Germline V gene lookup returns CDR1 KGHSH and CDR2 LQKENI. V was pared by 2 bases and J by 3 bases, with 26 bases between. There are 20 residues in the CDR3. The CDR3 here is CASSPFGGPGLGHIYNEQFF. CDR3 coding DNA: TGTGCCAGCTCACCATTCGGGGGGCCTGGCCTCGGCCATATCTACAATGAGCAGTTCTTC.

This clone was observed a handful of times. The chain combines TRBV27 with TRBJ2-7; the match to TRBD1 covers 9 bases. This CDR3 has 14 residues. The ends lost 8 bases at V and 3 bases at J; junction bases unmatched: 8. Germline loops: CDR1 MNHEY, CDR2 SMNVEV (reference sequence). CDR3 in DNA: TGTGCCAGCGGTACCGGGACAGGGAACTACGAGCAGTACTTC. Protein product: CASGTGTGNYEQYF.

The chain employs TRBV7-3 and TRBJ2-2; D perhaps matches TRBD1 (6 bases). Trimming took 1 base from V and 6 from J, leaving 9 bases between them. The CDR3 runs to 14 residues. Germline V gives CDR1 SGHTA, CDR2 FQGTGA. CDR3 nucleotide sequence: TGTGCCAGCAGCTTAAACAGGGTGGCCGGGGAGCTGTTTTTT. Its protein is CASSLNRVAGELFF.

V gene TRBV28 combines with J gene TRBJ1-2; possibly TRBD1 for D (5 bases). Looked up from germline, CDR1 is MDHEN and CDR2 is SYDVKM. V lost 3 bases, J lost 8 bases, and 16 bases lay in between. The length of the CDR3 is 14 residues. CDR3: CASSLGGEWRGYTF. As DNA, the CDR3 is TGTGCCAGCAGTTTGGGGGGGGAATGGAGAGGCTACACCTTC.

The chain links TRBV4-1 to TRBJ2-1; 9 bases agree with TRBD1. The germline V gene encodes CDR1 MGHRA and CDR2 YSYEKL. This CDR3 is built from 16 residues. Trimming at V came to 4 bases and at J to 9 bases, leaving 13 bases not matched to a gene. The DNA of the CDR3 is TGCGCCAGCAGCCCGACCCGGGACAGGGTATATGGTGAGCAGTTCTTC. It yields the protein CASSPTRDRVYGEQFF.

The rearrangement uses TRBV7-3 and TRBJ2-1; 8 bases agree with TRBD2. Germline loops: CDR1 SGHTA, CDR2 FQGTGA. Trimming took 4 bases from V and 2 from J; bases not matched to a gene: 4. CDR3 length equals 15 residues. The CDR3 DNA reads TGTGCCAGCAGCTCCTTAGCGGGAACCTACAATGAGCAGTTCTTC. It codes for CASSSLAGTYNEQFF.

This clone is a singleton in its sample. The rearrangement links TRBV19 to TRBJ2-1; the D is unclear. The CDR3 totals 13 residues. Trimming removed 1 base at V and 7 bases at J, with 8 bases between. CDR1 is LNHDA, CDR2 SQIVND, per germline (reference sequence). The CDR3 spells CASSIGSLNEQFF. CDR3 DNA sequence: TGTGCCAGTAGTATAGGTAGCTTGAATGAGCAGTTCTTC.

A remark on this clone: Other DNA sequences in the same sample also yield this CDR3. The rearrangement links TRBV28 to TRBJ1-1; no reliable D call. The CDR3 has 11 residues. Trimming stripped 2 bases from V and 11 bases from J, with 9 bases between. Germline V gives CDR1 MDHEN, CDR2 SYDVKM. The CDR3 coding sequence is TGTGCCAGCAGTTTAACCCGGGAGGCTTTCTTT. It specifies CASSLTREAFF.

V and J are TRBV6-5 and TRBJ1-2; no definite D call. Germline V gives CDR1 MNHEY, CDR2 SVGAGI. The germline V and J ends were trimmed by 4 bases and 4 bases, with 16 bases remaining between them. The CDR3 has 15 residues. CDR3 nucleotides: TGTGCCAGCAGTTCGCCTGGAGGGCTGAGCTATGGCTACACCTTC. Translating it yields CASSSPGGLSYGYTF.

V usage is TRBV19 and J usage is TRBJ2-7; unclear D gene. V shed 7 bases and J shed 0 bases, with 13 bases lying between them. CDR1 and CDR2 (germline): LNHDA, SQIVND (reference sequence). The CDR3 runs 14 residues. CDR3 sequence reads: CASMSQASSYEQYF. The CDR3 DNA reads TGTGCCAGTATGAGCCAAGCTAGCTCCTACGAGCAGTACTTC.

This clone was seen more than once but under ten times. The chain couples TRBV3-1 (or the pseudogene TRBV3-2) to TRBJ2-5; 10 positions agree with TRBD2. V lost 0 bases, J lost 7 bases, and 5 bases stayed unmatched. Germline CDR1 reads LGHDT; CDR2 reads YNNKEL (reference sequence). CDR3 length equals 15 residues. This CDR3 is CASSQERAGGATQYF. DNA for the CDR3: TGTGCCAGCAGCCAAGAGCGAGCGGGAGGGGCGACCCAGTACTTC.

The chain couples TRBV5-1 to TRBJ1-2; D is unresolved. This CDR3 region has 18 residues. Germline assignment: CDR1 SGHRS and CDR2 YFSETQ. Trimming cost V 2 bases and J 8 bases, with 28 bases left between them. This CDR3 is CASSFDTGEGFGREGYTF. In DNA, the CDR3 is TGCGCCAGCAGCTTCGATACTGGGGAGGGCTTCGGTCGAGAAGGCTACACCTTC.

This clone has just a few counts. The V gene is TRBV30, the J gene TRBJ1-6; the D gene is possibly TRBD1 (5 bases). Germline CDR1 reads GTSNPN; CDR2 reads SVGIG (reference sequence). This CDR3 is built from 14 residues. V lost 2 bases to trimming and J lost 11 bases, with 16 bases between them. The CDR3 loop reads CAWSPEPWGTPLHF. DNA for the CDR3: TGTGCCTGGAGTCCCGAGCCCTGGGGCACACCCCTCCACTTT. The full variable domain, rest sourced from reference TRBV30 and TRBJ1-6, is SQTIHQWPATLVQPVGSPLSLECTVEGTSNPNLYWYRQAAGRGLQLLFYSVGIGQISSEVPQNLSASRPQDRQFILSSKKLLLSDSGFYLCAWSPEPWGTPLHFGNGTRLTVT.

V gene TRBV19 combines with J gene TRBJ1-5, with TRBD1 as a possible D gene (6 bases). The CDR3 extends over 13 amino acids. V was shortened by 5 bases and J by 7 bases, with 12 bases between the two germline ends. Germline-derived CDR1 and CDR2 are LNHDA and SQIVND (reference sequence). The CDR3 region has the DNA TGTGCCAGTAGTTTCTCTCAGGGGCAGCCCCAGCATTTT. Protein sequence: CASSFSQGQPQHF.

The rearrangement links TRBV18 to TRBJ1-3, with D unclear. CDR1 is KGHSH and CDR2 is LQKENI in the germline V gene. V was pared by 2 bases and J by 0 bases, with 8 bases between. CDR3 size: 15 residues. The CDR3 region has the DNA TGTGCCAGCTCACCAATAGAAAGCTCTGGAAACACCATATATTTT. It specifies CASSPIESSGNTIYF.

The chain employs TRBV27 and TRBJ1-4; D uncertain. V was trimmed by 5 bases and J by 3 bases, leaving 13 bases between them. CDR1 MNHEY and CDR2 SMNVEV come from the germline V gene (reference sequence). The CDR3 has 15 amino acids. CDR3 sequence (DNA): TGTGCCAGCAGTCCCACCCCCCGGGCTAATGAAAAACTGTTTTTT. Its translation is CASSPTPRANEKLFF. The complete variable domain, with remaining parts taken from reference TRBV27 and TRBJ1-4, reads EAQVTQNPRYLITVTGKKLTVTCSQNMNHEYMSWYRQDPGLGLRQIYYSMNVEVTDKGDVPEGYKVSRKEKRNFPLILESPSPNQTSLYFCASSPTPRANEKLFFGSGTQLSVL.

This clone was observed a few times. The chain carries TRBV10-3 and TRBJ1-1; the match to TRBD1 covers 8 bases. CDR1 ENHRY and CDR2 SYGVKD come from the germline V gene. The junction had 9 bases not matched to a gene; V was cut back by 3 bases and J by 6 bases. CDR3 length: 15 amino acids. Written as DNA, the CDR3 is TGTGCCATCAGTGACCCGACAGGGGTTCGGGCTGAAGCTTTCTTT. This encodes CAISDPTGVRAEAFF.

The chain is built from TRBV28 and TRBJ2-3; 14 positions agree with TRBD2. The germline V gene has CDR1 MDHEN and CDR2 SYDVKM. This CDR3 has 18 residues. Trimming at V came to 4 bases and at J to 1 base, leaving 7 bases not matched to a gene. CDR3 region: CASSSPRLAGGGTDTQYF. The CDR3 coding sequence is TGTGCCAGCAGTTCACCCAGACTAGCGGGAGGGGGCACAGATACGCAGTATTTT.